This T cell receptor (beta chain) originates from a study of cytomegalovirus exposure and HLA in healthy donors. Study-wide context: Earlier, 110 million or so unique TCR beta sequences were recovered from approximately 180 million T cells by an analysis.

PCR primers comprised 60 Vbeta and 13 Jbeta primers. Sequenced by immunoSEQ multiplex PCR; TCRdb stores in-frame clones only, minus some. The sample has 150,000 to 200,000 clones; around 77% are singletons. The study, taken as a whole, reports: Highly shared sequence variants in one cluster were likely a sequencing artifact. Some TCR beta chains (about 170 of them) were listed as cytomegalovirus-associated. A later analysis showed TCR association rates differing by HLA locus, peaking at DRB1 and lowest at HLA-C.

With regard to this clone: Its antigen remains unidentified.

The TCR originated in a woman aged 25-40 years in good health and CMV-seronegative. Material for sequencing was PBMCs.

The CDR3 DNA sequence: TGTGCCAGCAGTGAATCCCCGGTTGGGGGGGAGTTCTTC. Its translation is CASSESPVGGEFF. The chain combines TRBV2 with TRBJ2-1, with 7 bases aligning to TRBD2. V lost 2 bases, J lost 14 bases, and 9 bases stayed unmatched. Germline-derived CDR1 and CDR2 are SNHLY and FYNNEI. CDR3 length: 13 residues.